The present entry profiles one TCR beta chain with its context. This sample was included in a study of blood T cell repertoires in COVID-19. Study background: Sites across the United States, Italy and Spain contributed samples from acute and convalescent COVID-19. In each case, the material was cDNA or gDNA derived from T cells, B-cell-depleted T cells, or PBMCs.

Original methodology: Reference gene primer amplification yielded estimated nucleated cell counts. Sequenced by immunoSEQ multiplex PCR; TCRdb stores in-frame clones only, minus some. V and J calls and clone size follow that table, whereas D and trimming were derived from the DNA. The sample includes some 250,000 clones, more than 75% seen only once; the top ten take around 2.8%. The CDR3 has 16 residues. The V and J ends lost 10 bases and 5 bases respectively, with 26 bases between them. The germline V gene encodes CDR1 LNHDA and CDR2 SQIVND (reference sequence). This receptor was taken from a woman in her twenties or thirties who had recovered from COVID-19. The rearrangement joins TRBV19 to TRBJ2-5; tentative D call: TRBD2 (5 bases). Sequencing used peripheral blood. The CDR3 reads CATKRSATGLGETQYF. In DNA form, the CDR3 reads TGTGCCACAAAAAGATCCGCGACGGGGTTAGGTGAGACCCAGTACTTC.